This T cell receptor beta chain was sequenced during a study of cytomegalovirus exposure and HLA in healthy donors. Study results and limitations: Follow-up analysis later connected one missense variant in DCLRE1C with trimming of TCR beta V- and J-genes. In a later analysis, HLA-C alleles had the fewest associated TCRs, DRB1 alleles the most.

A note on this clone: What it binds is unknown.

Trimming cost V 8 bases and J 3 bases, with 15 bases left between them. The CDR3 totals 14 residues. The germline CDR1 and CDR2 sequences are SEHNR and FQNEAQ (reference sequence). Both 60 Vbeta primers and 13 Jbeta primers went into the PCR. Some clones are missing from TCRdb's copy, which holds only in-frame ones; the method was immunoSEQ multiplex PCR. The sample contains roughly 180,000 clones, just under 85% of which appear only once. The chain carries TRBV7-9 and TRBJ2-3; perhaps TRBD1 as D (5 bases). This sequence was found in a girl aged 10-17 years in good health and CMV-seropositive. What was sequenced was PBMCs. The CDR3 here is CASAGQGNTDTQYF. In DNA, the CDR3 is TGTGCCAGCGCAGGGCAGGGAAATACAGATACGCAGTATTTT.